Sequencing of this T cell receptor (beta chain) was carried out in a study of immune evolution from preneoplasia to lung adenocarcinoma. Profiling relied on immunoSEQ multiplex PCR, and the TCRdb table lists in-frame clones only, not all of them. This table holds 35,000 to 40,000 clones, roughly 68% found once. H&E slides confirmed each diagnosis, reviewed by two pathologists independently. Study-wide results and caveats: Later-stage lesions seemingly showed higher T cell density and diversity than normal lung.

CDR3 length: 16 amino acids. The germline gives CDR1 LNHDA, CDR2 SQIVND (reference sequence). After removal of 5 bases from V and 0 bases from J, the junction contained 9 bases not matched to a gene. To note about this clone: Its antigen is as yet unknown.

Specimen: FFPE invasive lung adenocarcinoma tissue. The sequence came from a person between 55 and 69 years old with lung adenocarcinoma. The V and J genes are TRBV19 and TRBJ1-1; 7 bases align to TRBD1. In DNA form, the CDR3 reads TGTGCCAGTAGTCCCAGACAGGGAGTAATGAACACTGAAGCTTTCTTT. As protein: CASSPRQGVMNTEAFF. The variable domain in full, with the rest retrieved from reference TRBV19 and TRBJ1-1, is DGGITQSPKYLFRKEGQNVTLSCEQNLNHDAMYWYRQDPGQGLRLIYYSQIVNDFQKGDIAEGYSVSREKKESFPLTVTSAQKNPTAFYLCASSPRQGVMNTEAFFGQGTRLTVV.